The 9 T cell receptor beta chains below all came from one sample that was sequenced in a study of blood T cell repertoires in COVID-19. Sequencing used immunoSEQ multiplex PCR; TCRdb keeps in-frame clones, though not all of them. The table lists about 250,000 clones, around 89% of them singletons, with about 3% in the top ten. Sequenced input: PBMCs or T cells enriched from blood (not recorded which). These receptors all come from a woman between 45 and 60 years old who had recovered from COVID-19.

The chain uses TRBV29-1 and TRBJ2-2; TRBD2 matches at 9 bases. CDR1 SQVTM and CDR2 ANQGSEA come from the germline V gene. The CDR3 length is 15 residues. With 3 bases clipped from V and 2 bases from J, the junction kept 4 bases outside the gene matches. The CDR3 DNA reads as TGCAGCGTTGAGCGTCTAGCGGGAAACACCGGGGAGCTGTTTTTT. Residues: CSVERLAGNTGELFF.

The chain couples TRBV6-5 to TRBJ2-3, with TRBD1 identical over 7 bases. The V and J ends lost 6 bases and 0 bases, in that order; junction bases with no gene match: 3. Germline assignment: CDR1 MNHEY and CDR2 SVGAGI. The CDR3 totals 14 residues. CDR3 protein: CASRDRLSTDTQYF. CDR3 sequence (DNA): TGTGCCAGCAGGGACAGGCTCAGCACAGATACGCAGTATTTT.

The J gene is TRBJ1-3, the V gene TRBV5-1; D is perhaps TRBD1 (5 bases). V lost 3 bases and J lost 3, with 10 bases in between. The CDR3 consists of 14 residues. CDR1 is SGHRS, CDR2 YFSETQ, per germline. This CDR3 reads CASSWRGSGNTIYF. CDR3 nucleotide sequence: TGCGCCAGCAGCTGGAGGGGAAGTGGAAACACCATATATTTT.

CDR3 protein: CATSWDLHNEQFF. For the CDR3, the DNA is TGTGCCACCAGCTGGGACTTACACAATGAGCAGTTCTTC. The rearrangement joins TRBV15 to TRBJ2-1; possibly TRBD2 for D (6 bases). The V end was cut by 5 bases, the J end by 5 bases, with 10 bases between. Germline V gene sequence: CDR1 LNHNV, CDR2 YYDKDF (reference sequence). The CDR3 contains 13 residues.

This chain uses TRBV4-1 with TRBJ2-7; 8 bases are a match to TRBD1. Trimming removed 3 bases from V and 3 bases from J; junction bases left unmatched: 7. The CDR3 loop spans 15 amino acids. Germline CDR1 MGHRA, CDR2 YSYEKL. CDR3: CASSHRTGFNYEQYF. For the CDR3, the DNA is TGCGCCAGCAGCCACCGGACAGGGTTTAACTACGAGCAGTACTTC.

The chain has TRBV10-2 and TRBJ2-1; 10 nucleotides line up with TRBD2. The CDR3 is 16 amino acids. V dropped 5 bases and J dropped 4; count of bases not matched to a gene: 8. Germline lookup yields CDR1 WSHSY and CDR2 SAAADI. The CDR3: CASSRSSGRGYNEQFF. CDR3 sequence (DNA): TGCGCCAGCAGTAGGTCTAGCGGGAGAGGTTACAATGAGCAGTTCTTC.

This sequence joins TRBV30 and TRBJ1-1; D unresolved. V lost 0 bases, J lost 0 bases, and 11 bases lay in between. The CDR3 has 15 amino acids. Germline CDR1 GTSNPN, CDR2 SVGIG (reference sequence). CDR3 in amino acids: CAWSVFFQVNTEAFF. CDR3 DNA: TGTGCCTGGAGTGTATTTTTCCAGGTGAACACTGAAGCTTTCTTT.

In DNA form, the CDR3 reads TGTGCCAGCAGTTTGAACGCAATCAGAGGAAACACCATATATTTT. Protein: CASSLNAIRGNTIYF. The rearrangement joins TRBV28 to TRBJ1-3, with D unresolved. Trimming cost V 3 bases and J 4 bases, with 13 bases left between them. The germline V gene has CDR1 MDHEN and CDR2 SYDVKM. The CDR3 is made up of 15 amino acids.

The chain uses TRBV18 and TRBJ2-5; no clear D. The V end lost 2 bases, the J end lost 2 bases, and 6 bases lay between the germline ends. Germline CDR1 is KGHSH and CDR2 is LQKENI. CDR3 length equals 13 residues. CDR3 in DNA: TGTGCCAGCTCACCAACGCAGCAAGAGACCCAGTACTTC. Translating it yields CASSPTQQETQYF.